A single sample is the source of the 12 T cell receptor beta chains below, sequenced in a study of OX40 agonist ivuxolimab in advanced cancers. Sequencing used immunoSEQ multiplex PCR; TCRdb keeps in-frame clones, though not all of them. The table includes about 35,000 clones, 82% detected once. The sample consisted of CD4+ or CD8+ T cells sorted from blood, taken in a trial of the OX40 agonist ivuxolimab. The receptor source for this set is an adult with an advanced solid tumor such as melanoma, head and neck, liver or kidney cancer.

A note on this clone: In the same sample, other DNA sequences code for this CDR3. The chain combines TRBV27 with TRBJ2-7; D is unclear. CDR1 MNHEY and CDR2 SMNVEV come from the germline V gene (reference sequence). CDR3 length equals 11 residues. V dropped 3 bases and J dropped 3 bases, with 3 bases sitting between them. This CDR3 is CASSLGYEQYF. CDR3 bases: TGTGCCAGCAGTTTGGGCTACGAGCAGTACTTC.

The genes are TRBV30 and TRBJ2-2; D unclear. Germline V gene sequence: CDR1 GTSNPN, CDR2 SVGIG (reference sequence). The CDR3 runs to 12 residues. With 0 bases removed from V and 9 bases from J, the gap between germline ends came to 8 bases. DNA of the CDR3: TGTGCCTGGAGTGTACCCCCGCGGGAGCTGTTTTTT. Residues: CAWSVPPRELFF.

The CDR3 coding sequence is TGTGCCAGCAGTTACTCGTCTTTGGGGGTGAACACTGAAGCTTTCTTT. It encodes CASSYSSLGVNTEAFF. The V and J genes are TRBV6-5 and TRBJ1-1; possible D gene TRBD1, 5 bases. There are 16 residues in the CDR3. In germline, CDR1 is MNHEY, CDR2 SVGAGI. Between the trimmed V and J ends, which lost 0 bases and 0 bases, there was a span of 11 bases.

The chain links TRBV6-6 to TRBJ2-7, with D possibly being TRBD1 (5 bases). V gave up 7 bases and J gave up 6 bases, with 19 bases separating them. The germline V gene has CDR1 MNHNY and CDR2 SVGAGI (reference sequence). CDR3 length: 14 amino acids. Here the CDR3 reads CASNPSTVSGEQYF. CDR3 nucleotide sequence: TGTGCCAGCAACCCCTCGACAGTTTCTGGCGAGCAGTACTTC.

The V and J genes are TRBV9 and TRBJ2-3; 10 bases align to TRBD2. This CDR3 is built from 16 residues. Germline CDR1 is SGDLS and CDR2 is YYNGEE. Trimming took 3 bases from V and 6 from J; bases not matched to a gene: 10. The CDR3 loop reads CASSGSAGGPGDTQYF. CDR3 sequence (DNA): TGTGCCAGCAGCGGCTCAGCGGGAGGGCCGGGGGATACGCAGTATTTT.

The gene calls are TRBV5-6 and TRBJ1-6; perhaps TRBD1 as D (6 bases). Trimming removed 4 bases from V and 1 base from J, with 9 bases in between. Per the germline V gene, CDR1 is SGHDT and CDR2 is YYEEEE. The CDR3 runs to 15 residues. CDR3 sequence reads: CASSGGTSYNSPLHF. Written as DNA, the CDR3 is TGTGCCAGCAGCGGGGGGACATCCTATAATTCACCCCTCCACTTT.

The CDR3 DNA reads as TGTGCCAGTACTCCAGACACCTATGGCTACACCTTC. It specifies CASTPDTYGYTF. This chain joins TRBV19 and TRBJ1-2, with D unclear. The germline gives CDR1 LNHDA, CDR2 SQIVND (reference sequence). This CDR3 spans 12 amino acids. With 7 bases removed from V and 4 bases from J, the gap between germline ends came to 10 bases.

V is TRBV28 and J is TRBJ2-7, with 8 bases matching TRBD1. The germline CDR1 and CDR2 sequences are MDHEN and SYDVKM. Losses at the gene ends were 4 bases for V and 6 bases for J; bases not matched to a gene: 11. The CDR3 has 15 residues. The DNA of the CDR3 is TGTGCCAGCAGTTACGTGGACAGGGTCCTTGGCGAGCAGTACTTC. This encodes CASSYVDRVLGEQYF.

The chain recombines TRBV27 with TRBJ1-2; unclear D gene. From germline, CDR1 is MNHEY and CDR2 SMNVEV (reference sequence). The V and J ends lost 5 bases and 3 bases respectively, with 16 bases between them. The CDR3 covers 15 residues. The CDR3 loop is CASSPHWGSDYGYTF. In DNA, the CDR3 is TGTGCCAGCAGTCCCCATTGGGGTTCAGACTATGGCTACACCTTC.

To note about this clone: The sample carries other DNA sequences with the same CDR3. The chain joins TRBV6-5 to TRBJ1-1; the D gene is possibly TRBD1 (5 bases). Trimming stripped 6 bases from V and 5 bases from J, with 16 bases between. Germline V CDR1 and CDR2: MNHEY, SVGAGI. There are 14 residues in the CDR3. The CDR3 nucleotides are TGTGCCAGCAGCCCTGGGGGGGTAGCGACTGAAGCTTTCTTT. This gives the protein CASSPGGVATEAFF.

The rearrangement uses TRBV27 and TRBJ1-5; D is undetermined. The germline CDR1 and CDR2 sequences are MNHEY and SMNVEV (reference sequence). The CDR3 spans 14 residues. Trimming took off 4 bases at V and 3 bases at J, with 10 bases between the two ends. Here the CDR3 reads CASSSRGINQPQHF. The CDR3 region has the DNA TGTGCCAGCAGTTCCCGGGGTATCAATCAGCCCCAGCATTTT.

This clone is labeled as medium-sized. V gene TRBV6-1 combines with J gene TRBJ1-1; D is uncertain. This CDR3 is built from 16 residues. Trimming took off 1 base at V and 0 bases at J, with 12 bases between the two ends. Germline loops: CDR1 MNHNS, CDR2 SASEGT. The CDR3 sequence: CASSEGAGFMNTEAFF. The CDR3 bases are TGTGCCAGCAGTGAAGGAGCCGGATTCATGAACACTGAAGCTTTCTTT.